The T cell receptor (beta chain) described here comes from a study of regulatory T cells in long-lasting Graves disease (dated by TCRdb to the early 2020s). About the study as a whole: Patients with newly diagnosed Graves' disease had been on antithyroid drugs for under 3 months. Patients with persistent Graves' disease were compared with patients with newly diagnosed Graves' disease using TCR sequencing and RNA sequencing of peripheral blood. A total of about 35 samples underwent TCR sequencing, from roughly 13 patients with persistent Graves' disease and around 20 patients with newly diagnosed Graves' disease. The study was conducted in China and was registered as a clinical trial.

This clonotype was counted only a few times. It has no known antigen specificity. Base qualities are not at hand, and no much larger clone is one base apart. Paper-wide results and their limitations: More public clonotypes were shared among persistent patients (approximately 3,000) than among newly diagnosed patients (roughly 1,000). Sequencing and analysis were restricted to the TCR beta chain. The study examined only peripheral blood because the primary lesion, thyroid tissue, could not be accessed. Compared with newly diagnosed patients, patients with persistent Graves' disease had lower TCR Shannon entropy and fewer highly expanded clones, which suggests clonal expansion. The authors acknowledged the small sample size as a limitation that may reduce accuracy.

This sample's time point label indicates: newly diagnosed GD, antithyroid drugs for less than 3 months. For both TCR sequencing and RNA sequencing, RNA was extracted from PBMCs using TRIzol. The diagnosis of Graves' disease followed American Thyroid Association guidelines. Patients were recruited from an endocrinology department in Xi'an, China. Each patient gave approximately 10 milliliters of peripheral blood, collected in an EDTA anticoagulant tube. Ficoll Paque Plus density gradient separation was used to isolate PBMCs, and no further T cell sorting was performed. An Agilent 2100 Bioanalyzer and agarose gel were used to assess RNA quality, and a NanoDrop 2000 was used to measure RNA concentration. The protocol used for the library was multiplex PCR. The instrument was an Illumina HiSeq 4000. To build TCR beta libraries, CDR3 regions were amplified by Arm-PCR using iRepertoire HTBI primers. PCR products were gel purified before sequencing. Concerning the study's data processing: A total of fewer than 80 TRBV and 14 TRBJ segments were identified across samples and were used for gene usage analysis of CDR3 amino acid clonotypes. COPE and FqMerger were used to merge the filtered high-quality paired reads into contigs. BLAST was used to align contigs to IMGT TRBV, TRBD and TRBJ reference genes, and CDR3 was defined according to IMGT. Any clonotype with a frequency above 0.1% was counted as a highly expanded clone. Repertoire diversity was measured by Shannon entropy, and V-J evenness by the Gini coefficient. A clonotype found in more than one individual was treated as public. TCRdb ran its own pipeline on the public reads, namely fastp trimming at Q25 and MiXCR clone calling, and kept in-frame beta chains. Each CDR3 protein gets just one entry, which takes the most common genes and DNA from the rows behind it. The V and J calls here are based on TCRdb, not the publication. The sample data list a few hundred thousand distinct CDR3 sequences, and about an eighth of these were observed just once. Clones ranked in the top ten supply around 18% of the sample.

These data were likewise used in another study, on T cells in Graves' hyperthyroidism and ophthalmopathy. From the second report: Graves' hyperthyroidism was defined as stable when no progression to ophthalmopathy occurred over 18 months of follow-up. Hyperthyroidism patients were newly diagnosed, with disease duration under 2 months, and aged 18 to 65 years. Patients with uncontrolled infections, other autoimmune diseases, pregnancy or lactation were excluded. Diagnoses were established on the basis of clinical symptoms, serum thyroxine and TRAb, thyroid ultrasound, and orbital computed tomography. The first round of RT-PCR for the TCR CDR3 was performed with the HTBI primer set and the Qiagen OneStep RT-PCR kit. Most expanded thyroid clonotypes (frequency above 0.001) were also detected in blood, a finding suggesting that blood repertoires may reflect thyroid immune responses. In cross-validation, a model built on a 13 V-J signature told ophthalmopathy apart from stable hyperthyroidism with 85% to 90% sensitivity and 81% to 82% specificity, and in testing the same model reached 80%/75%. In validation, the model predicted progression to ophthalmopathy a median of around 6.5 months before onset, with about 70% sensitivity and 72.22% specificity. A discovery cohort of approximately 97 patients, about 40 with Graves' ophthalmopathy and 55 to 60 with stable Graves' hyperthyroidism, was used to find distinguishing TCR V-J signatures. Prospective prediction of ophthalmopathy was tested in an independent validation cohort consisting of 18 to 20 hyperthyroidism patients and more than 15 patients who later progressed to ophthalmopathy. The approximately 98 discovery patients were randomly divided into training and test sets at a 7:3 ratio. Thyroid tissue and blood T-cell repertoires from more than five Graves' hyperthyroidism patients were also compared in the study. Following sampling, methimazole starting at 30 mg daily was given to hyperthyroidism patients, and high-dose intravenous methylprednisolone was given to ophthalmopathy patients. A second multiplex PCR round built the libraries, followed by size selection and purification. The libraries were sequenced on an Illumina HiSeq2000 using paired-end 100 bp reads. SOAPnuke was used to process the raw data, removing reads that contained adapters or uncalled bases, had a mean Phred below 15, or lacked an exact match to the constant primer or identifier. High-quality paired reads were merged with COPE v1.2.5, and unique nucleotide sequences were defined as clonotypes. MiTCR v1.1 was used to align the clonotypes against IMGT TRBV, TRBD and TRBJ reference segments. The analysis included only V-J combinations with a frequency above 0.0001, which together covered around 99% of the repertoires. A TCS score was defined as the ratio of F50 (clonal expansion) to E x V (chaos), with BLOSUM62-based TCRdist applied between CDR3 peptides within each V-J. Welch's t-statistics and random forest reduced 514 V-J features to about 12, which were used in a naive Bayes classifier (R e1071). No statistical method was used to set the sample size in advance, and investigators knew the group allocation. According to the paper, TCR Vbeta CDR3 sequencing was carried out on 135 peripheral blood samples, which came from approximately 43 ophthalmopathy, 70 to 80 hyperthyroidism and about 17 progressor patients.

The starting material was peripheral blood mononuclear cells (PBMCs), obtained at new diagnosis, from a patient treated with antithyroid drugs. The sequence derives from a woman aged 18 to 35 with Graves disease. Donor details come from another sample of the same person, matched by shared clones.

The CDR3 region reads CASRLGGDYNEQFF. In nucleotide form, the sequence is TGTGCCAGTCGCTTGGGCGGGGACTACAATGAGCAGTTCTTC. In this chain, TRBV27 is recombined with TRBJ2-1, with a tentative D gene TRBD2 over 6 matching bases. Measured from the cysteine to the phenylalanine, the CDR3 is 14 residues long. Only the CDR3 region is kept as DNA, spanning 42 bases read in frame from base 1. Cut back by 9 bases and 3 bases, the V and J ends lie 15 bases apart. In the germline V gene (reference sequence), CDR1 corresponds to MNHEY and CDR2 to SMNVEV.